This T cell receptor (beta chain) was obtained from a study of control samples from healthy donors and cancer patients. Clones were read by immunoSEQ multiplex PCR, and TCRdb kept only the in-frame ones, dropping some. Among fewer than 200,000 clones listed, almost 90% were seen once. This clone was detected once. CDR1 is SGHRS, CDR2 YFSETQ, per germline. Trimming left V 1 base short and J 1 base short, with 18 bases between. There are 17 residues in the CDR3. The chain uses TRBV5-1 and TRBJ2-7; D is perhaps TRBD1 (6 bases). This receptor was identified in a woman in her forties or fifties in good health. Sequenced input: blood. CDR3: CASSLNRVLQPSYEQYF. DNA of the CDR3: TGCGCCAGCAGCTTGAACAGGGTCCTCCAGCCATCCTACGAGCAGTACTTC.